The 9 T cell receptor beta chains below were found in one sample sequenced in a study of control samples from healthy donors and cancer patients. Sequencing used immunoSEQ multiplex PCR; TCRdb keeps in-frame clones, though not all of them. The profile covers about 160,000 clones, with 90% to 95% appearing a single time and 11% to 15% taken by the ten largest. Sequenced input: PBMCs. The receptors were gathered from a man in his sixties with colorectal cancer.

The chain carries TRBV19 and TRBJ1-4; 9 positions agree with TRBD1. V dropped 5 bases and J dropped 5; count of bases not matched to a gene: 9. This CDR3 comprises 16 residues. Per the germline V gene, CDR1 is LNHDA and CDR2 is SQIVND (reference sequence). CDR3 sequence (DNA): TGTGCCAGTAGTCCGGGACAGGGAGTGAGAAATGAAAAACTGTTTTTT. It is translated as CASSPGQGVRNEKLFF.

This clone appeared a single time. The CDR3 loop is CAISESTGFEAFF. In DNA form, the CDR3 reads TGTGCCATCAGTGAGTCGACAGGGTTTGAAGCTTTCTTT. The rearrangement joins TRBV10-3 to TRBJ1-1, with 7 bases lining up with TRBD1. The germline V gene encodes CDR1 ENHRY and CDR2 SYGVKD. J lost 7 bases, V lost 0 bases, and 2 bases had no gene match. The CDR3 runs 13 residues.

The V and J genes are TRBV6-5 and TRBJ1-2, with 7 positions matching TRBD1. Germline lookup yields CDR1 MNHEY and CDR2 SVGAGI. This CDR3 is built from 16 residues. V was clipped by 1 base and J by 0 bases; unmatched bases: 5. CDR3 residues: CASSYLAGGSNYGYTF. The CDR3 coding sequence is TGTGCCAGCAGTTACTTGGCAGGGGGTTCTAACTATGGCTACACCTTC.

The DNA of the CDR3 is TGTGCCAGCAGCTCCGGACGGTTCTCTGGAAACACCATATATTTT. Translating gives CASSSGRFSGNTIYF. The chain links TRBV27 to TRBJ1-3; unclear D gene. V dropped 6 bases and J dropped 0 bases, with 12 bases sitting between them. CDR1 MNHEY and CDR2 SMNVEV come from the germline V gene (reference sequence). This CDR3 comprises 15 residues.

The chain combines TRBV28 with TRBJ2-1; TRBD2 agrees at 12 bases. After removal of 5 bases from V and 2 bases from J, the junction contained 1 base not matched to a gene. Germline values: CDR1 MDHEN, CDR2 SYDVKM. The CDR3 has 15 amino acids. CDR3 in DNA: TGTGCCAGCAGTACTAGCGGGGGGACCTACAATGAGCAGTTCTTC. Encoded protein: CASSTSGGTYNEQFF.

V is TRBV30 and J is TRBJ1-4; D may be TRBD1 (5 bases). The CDR3 is made up of 13 amino acids. Per the germline V gene, CDR1 is GTSNPN and CDR2 is SVGIG (reference sequence). Trimming stripped 8 bases from V and 0 bases from J, with 10 bases between. The CDR3 here is CAGGGATNEKLFF. For the CDR3, the DNA is TGTGCCGGGGGGGGTGCAACTAATGAAAAACTGTTTTTT. Filled out from reference TRBV30 and TRBJ1-4, the complete variable domain reads SQTIHQWPATLVQPVGSPLSLECTVEGTSNPNLYWYRQAAGRGLQLLFYSVGIGQISSEVPQNLSASRPQDRQFILSSKKLLLSDSGFYLCAGGGATNEKLFFGSGTQLSVL.

The CDR3 reads CASSLARDPNFYGYTF. CDR3 sequence (DNA): TGTGCCAGCAGCTTAGCTCGGGATCCAAATTTCTATGGCTACACCTTC. The chain joins TRBV7-8 to TRBJ1-2, with D unresolved. The CDR3 covers 16 residues. Per the germline V gene, CDR1 is SGHVS and CDR2 is FQNEAQ. Trimming removed 0 bases at V and 4 bases at J, with 15 bases between.

The chain is built from TRBV5-1 and TRBJ2-7; the match to TRBD2 covers 7 bases. Germline lookup yields CDR1 SGHRS and CDR2 YFSETQ. The CDR3 spans 15 residues. V was clipped by 0 bases and J by 2 bases; unmatched bases: 5. This CDR3 reads CASSLADGGAYEQYF. DNA of the CDR3: TGCGCCAGCAGCTTGGCCGATGGGGGGGCCTACGAGCAGTACTTC.

The rearrangement uses TRBV3-1 (or the pseudogene TRBV3-2) and TRBJ1-2; perhaps TRBD1 as D (5 bases). Germline values: CDR1 LGHDT, CDR2 YNNKEL (reference sequence). V dropped 0 bases and J dropped 4 bases, with 15 bases sitting between them. CDR3 length equals 16 residues. CDR3 DNA sequence: TGTGCCAGCAGCCAAGAGGGACGGACTCCGGGCTATGGCTACACCTTC. This sequence encodes CASSQEGRTPGYGYTF.